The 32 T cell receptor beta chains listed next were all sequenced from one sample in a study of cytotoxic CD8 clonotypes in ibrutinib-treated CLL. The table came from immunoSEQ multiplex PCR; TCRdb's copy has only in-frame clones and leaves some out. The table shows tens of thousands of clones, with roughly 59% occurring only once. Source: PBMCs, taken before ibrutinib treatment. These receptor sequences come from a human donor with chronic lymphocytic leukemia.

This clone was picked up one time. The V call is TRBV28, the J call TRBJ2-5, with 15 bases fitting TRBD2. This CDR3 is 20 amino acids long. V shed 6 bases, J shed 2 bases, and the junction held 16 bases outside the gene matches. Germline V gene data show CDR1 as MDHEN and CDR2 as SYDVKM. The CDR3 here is CASRKRRGTSGRSTQETQYF. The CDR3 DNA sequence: TGTGCCAGCAGGAAACGAAGAGGGACTAGCGGGAGGTCGACGCAAGAGACCCAGTACTTC. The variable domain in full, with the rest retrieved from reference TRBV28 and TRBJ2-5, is DVKVTQSSRYLVKRTGEKVFLECVQDMDHENMFWYRQDPGLGLRLIYFSYDVKMKEKGDIPEGYSVSREKKERFSLILESASTNQTSMYLCASRKRRGTSGRSTQETQYFGPGTRLLVL.

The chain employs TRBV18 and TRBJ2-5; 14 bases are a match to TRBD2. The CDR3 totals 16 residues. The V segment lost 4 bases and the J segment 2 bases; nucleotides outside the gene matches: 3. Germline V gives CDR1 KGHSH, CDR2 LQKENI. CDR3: CASSRRTSGGQETQYF. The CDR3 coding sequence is TGTGCCAGCTCACGCCGGACTAGCGGGGGGCAAGAGACCCAGTACTTC. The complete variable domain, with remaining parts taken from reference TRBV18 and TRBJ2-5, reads NAGVMQNPRHLVRRRGQEARLRCSPMKGHSHVYWYRQLPEEGLKFMVYLQKENIIDESGMPKERFSAEFPKEGPSILRIQQVVRGDSAAYFCASSRRTSGGQETQYFGPGTRLLVL.

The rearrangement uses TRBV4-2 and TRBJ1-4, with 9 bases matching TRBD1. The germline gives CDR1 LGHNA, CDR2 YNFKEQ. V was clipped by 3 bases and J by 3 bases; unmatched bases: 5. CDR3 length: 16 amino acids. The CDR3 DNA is TGTGCCAGCAGCCACGCGGGACAGGGTGCTAATGAAAAACTGTTTTTT. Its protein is CASSHAGQGANEKLFF.

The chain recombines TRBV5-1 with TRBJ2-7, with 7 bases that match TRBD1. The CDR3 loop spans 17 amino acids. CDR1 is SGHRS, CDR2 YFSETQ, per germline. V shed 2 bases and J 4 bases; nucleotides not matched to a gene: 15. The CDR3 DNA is TGCGCCAGCAGCTTTATGCTAAGGGGGCGAGTAGGATACGAGCAGTACTTC. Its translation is CASSFMLRGRVGYEQYF.

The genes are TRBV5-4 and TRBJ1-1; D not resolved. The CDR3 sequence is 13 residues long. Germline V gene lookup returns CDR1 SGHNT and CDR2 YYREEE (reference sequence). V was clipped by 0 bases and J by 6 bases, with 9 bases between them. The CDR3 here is CASSLDPEAEAFF. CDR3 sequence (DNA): TGTGCCAGCAGCTTGGACCCGGAGGCTGAAGCTTTCTTT.

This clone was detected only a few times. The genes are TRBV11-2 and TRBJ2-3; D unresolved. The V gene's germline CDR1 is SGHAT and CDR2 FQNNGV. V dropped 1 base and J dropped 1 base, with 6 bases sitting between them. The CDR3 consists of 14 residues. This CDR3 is CASSLAQRTDTQYF. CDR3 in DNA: TGTGCCAGCAGCTTAGCTCAACGCACAGATACGCAGTATTTT.

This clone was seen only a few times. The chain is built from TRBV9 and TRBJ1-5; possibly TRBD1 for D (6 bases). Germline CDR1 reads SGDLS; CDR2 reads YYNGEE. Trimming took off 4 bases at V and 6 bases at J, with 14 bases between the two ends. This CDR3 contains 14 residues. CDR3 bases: TGTGCCAGCAGCCCCGAGGGGGGGTCTCAGCCCCAGCATTTT. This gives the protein CASSPEGGSQPQHF.

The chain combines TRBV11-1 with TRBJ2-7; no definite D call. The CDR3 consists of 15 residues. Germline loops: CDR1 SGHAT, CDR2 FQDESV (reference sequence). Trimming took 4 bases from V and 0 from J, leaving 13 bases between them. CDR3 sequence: CASSSAFPSSYEQYF. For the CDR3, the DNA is TGTGCCAGCAGCTCTGCATTCCCGAGCTCCTACGAGCAGTACTTC. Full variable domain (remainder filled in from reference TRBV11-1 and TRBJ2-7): EAEVAQSPRYKITEKSQAVAFWCDPISGHATLYWYRQILGQGPELLVQFQDESVVDDSQLPKDRFSAERLKGVDSTLKIQPAELGDSAMYLCASSSAFPSSYEQYFGPGTRLTVT.

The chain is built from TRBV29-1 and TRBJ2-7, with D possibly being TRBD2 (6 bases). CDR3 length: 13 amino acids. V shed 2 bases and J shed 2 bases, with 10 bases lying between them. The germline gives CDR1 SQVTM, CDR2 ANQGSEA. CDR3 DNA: TGCAGCGTTGAACGCCCGGGGGCCTACGAGCAGTACTTC. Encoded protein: CSVERPGAYEQYF.

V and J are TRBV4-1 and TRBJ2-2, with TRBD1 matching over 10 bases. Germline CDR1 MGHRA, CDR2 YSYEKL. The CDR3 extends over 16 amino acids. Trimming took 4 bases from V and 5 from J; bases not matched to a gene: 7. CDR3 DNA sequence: TGCGCCAGCAGCCCGGCCGGGACAGGGGAAACCGGGGAGCTGTTTTTT. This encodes CASSPAGTGETGELFF.

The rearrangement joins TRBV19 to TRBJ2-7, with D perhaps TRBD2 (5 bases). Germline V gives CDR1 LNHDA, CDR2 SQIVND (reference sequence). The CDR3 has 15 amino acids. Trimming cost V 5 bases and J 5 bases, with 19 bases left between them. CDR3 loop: CASSLGSETRNEQYF. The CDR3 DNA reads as TGTGCCAGTAGTTTGGGGAGCGAGACCCGGAACGAGCAGTACTTC.

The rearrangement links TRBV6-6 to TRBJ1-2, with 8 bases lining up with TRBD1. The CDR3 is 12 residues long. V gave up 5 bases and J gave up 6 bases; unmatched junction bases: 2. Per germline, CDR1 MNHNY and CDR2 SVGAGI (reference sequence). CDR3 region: CASSKDRDGYTF. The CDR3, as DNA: TGTGCCAGCAGTAAGGACAGGGATGGCTACACCTTC.

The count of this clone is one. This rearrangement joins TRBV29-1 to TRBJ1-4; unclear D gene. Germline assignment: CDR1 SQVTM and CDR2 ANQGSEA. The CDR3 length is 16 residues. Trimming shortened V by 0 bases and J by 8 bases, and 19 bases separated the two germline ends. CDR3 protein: CSVEEFRGGNNEKLFF. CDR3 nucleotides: TGCAGCGTTGAAGAGTTTCGCGGTGGGAATAACGAAAAACTGTTTTTT. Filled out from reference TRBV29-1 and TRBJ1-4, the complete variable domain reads SAVISQKPSRDICQRGTSLTIQCQVDSQVTMMFWYRQQPGQSLTLIATANQGSEATYESGFVIDKFPISRPNLTFSTLTVSNMSPEDSSIYLCSVEEFRGGNNEKLFFGSGTQLSVL.

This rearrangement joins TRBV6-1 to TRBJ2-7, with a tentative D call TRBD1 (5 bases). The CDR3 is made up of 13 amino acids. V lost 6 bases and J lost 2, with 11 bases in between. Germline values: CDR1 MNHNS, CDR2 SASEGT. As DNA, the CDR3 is TGTGCCAGCAGCCCAAGGACACCCTACGAGCAGTACTTC. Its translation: CASSPRTPYEQYF.

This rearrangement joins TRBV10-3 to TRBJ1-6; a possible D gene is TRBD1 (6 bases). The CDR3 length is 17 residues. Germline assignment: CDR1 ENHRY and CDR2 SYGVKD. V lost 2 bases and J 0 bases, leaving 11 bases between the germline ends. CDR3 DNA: TGTGCCATCAGTGAGATTGGAGGGGGCTCCTATAATTCACCCCTCCACTTT. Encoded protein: CAISEIGGGSYNSPLHF.

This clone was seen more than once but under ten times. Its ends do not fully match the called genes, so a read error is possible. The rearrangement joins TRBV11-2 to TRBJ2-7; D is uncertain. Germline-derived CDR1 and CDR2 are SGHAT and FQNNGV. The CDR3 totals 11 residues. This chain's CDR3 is CASSWFDEHIF. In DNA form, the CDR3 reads TGTGCCAGCAGCTGGTTTGACGAGCATATATTC.

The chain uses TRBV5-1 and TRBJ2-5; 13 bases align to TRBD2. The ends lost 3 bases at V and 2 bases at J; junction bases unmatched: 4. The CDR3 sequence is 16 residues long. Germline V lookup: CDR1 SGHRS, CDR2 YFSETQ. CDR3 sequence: CASSSGLAGTQETQYF. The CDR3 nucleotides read TGCGCCAGCAGCTCGGGACTAGCGGGGACACAAGAGACCCAGTACTTC.

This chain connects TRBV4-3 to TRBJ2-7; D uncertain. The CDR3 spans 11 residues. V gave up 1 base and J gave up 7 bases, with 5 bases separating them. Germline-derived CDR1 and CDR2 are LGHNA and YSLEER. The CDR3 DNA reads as TGCGCCAGCAGCCAAGGGTGGGAGCAGTACTTC. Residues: CASSQGWEQYF.

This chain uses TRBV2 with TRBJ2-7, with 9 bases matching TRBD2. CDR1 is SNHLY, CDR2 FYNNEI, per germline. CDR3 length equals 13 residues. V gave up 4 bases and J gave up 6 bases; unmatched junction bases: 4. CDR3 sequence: CASSAAGGGEQYF. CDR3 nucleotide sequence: TGTGCCAGCAGTGCAGCGGGGGGCGGCGAGCAGTACTTC.

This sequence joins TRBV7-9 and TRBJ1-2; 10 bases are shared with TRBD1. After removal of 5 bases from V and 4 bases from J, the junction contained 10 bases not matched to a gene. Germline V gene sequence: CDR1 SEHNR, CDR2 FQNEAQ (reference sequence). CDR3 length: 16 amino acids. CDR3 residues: CASSASGTGDRYGYTF. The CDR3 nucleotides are TGTGCCAGCAGCGCCAGTGGGACAGGGGATCGCTATGGCTACACCTTC.

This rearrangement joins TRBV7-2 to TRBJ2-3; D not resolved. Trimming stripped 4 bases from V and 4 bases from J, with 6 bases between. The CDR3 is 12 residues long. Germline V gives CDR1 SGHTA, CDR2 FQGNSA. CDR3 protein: CASSSYSDTQYF. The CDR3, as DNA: TGTGCCAGCAGCTCTTATTCAGATACGCAGTATTTT. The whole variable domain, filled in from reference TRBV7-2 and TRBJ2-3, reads GAGVSQSPSNKVTEKGKDVELRCDPISGHTALYWYRQSLGQGLEFLIYFQGNSAPDKSGLPSDRFSAERTGGSVSTLTIQRTQQEDSAVYLCASSSYSDTQYFGPGTRLTVL.

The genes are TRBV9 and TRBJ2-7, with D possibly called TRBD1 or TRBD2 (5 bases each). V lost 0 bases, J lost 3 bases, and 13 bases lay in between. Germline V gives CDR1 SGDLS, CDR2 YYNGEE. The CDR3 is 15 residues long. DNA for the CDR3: TGTGCCAGCAGCGTAGACGGGGCGCGGAGCTACGAGCAGTACTTC. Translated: CASSVDGARSYEQYF.

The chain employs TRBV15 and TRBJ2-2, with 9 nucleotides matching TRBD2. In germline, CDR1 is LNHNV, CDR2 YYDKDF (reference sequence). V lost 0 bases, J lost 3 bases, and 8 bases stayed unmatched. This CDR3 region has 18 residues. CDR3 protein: CATSRDLRLAGDTGELFF. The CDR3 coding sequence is TGTGCCACCAGCAGAGATCTTAGGTTAGCGGGGGACACCGGGGAGCTGTTTTTT. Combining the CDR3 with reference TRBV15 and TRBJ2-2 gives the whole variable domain DAMVIQNPRYQVTQFGKPVTLSCSQTLNHNVMYWYQQKSSQAPKLLFHYYDKDFNNEADTPDNFQSRRPNTSFCFLDIRSPGLGDTAMYLCATSRDLRLAGDTGELFFGEGSRLTVL.

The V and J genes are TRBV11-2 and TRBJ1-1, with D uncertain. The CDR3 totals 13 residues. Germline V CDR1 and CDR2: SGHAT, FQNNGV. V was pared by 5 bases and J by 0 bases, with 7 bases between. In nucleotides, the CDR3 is TGTGCCAGCAGCGTAGGGATGAACACTGAAGCTTTCTTT. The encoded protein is CASSVGMNTEAFF.

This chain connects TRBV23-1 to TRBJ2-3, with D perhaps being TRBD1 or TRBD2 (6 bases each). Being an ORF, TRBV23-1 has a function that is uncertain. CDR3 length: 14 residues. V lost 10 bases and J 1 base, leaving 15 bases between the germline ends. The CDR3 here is CATWGRGRTDTQYF. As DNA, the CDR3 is TGCGCCACTTGGGGGCGGGGACGCACAGATACGCAGTATTTT.

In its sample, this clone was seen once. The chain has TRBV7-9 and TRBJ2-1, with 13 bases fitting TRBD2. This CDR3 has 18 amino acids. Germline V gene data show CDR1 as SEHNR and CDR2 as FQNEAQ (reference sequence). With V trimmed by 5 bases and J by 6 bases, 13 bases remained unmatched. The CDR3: CASSNILAGGPPGNEQFF. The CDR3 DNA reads TGTGCCAGCAGCAATATACTAGCGGGGGGGCCGCCCGGCAATGAGCAGTTCTTC.

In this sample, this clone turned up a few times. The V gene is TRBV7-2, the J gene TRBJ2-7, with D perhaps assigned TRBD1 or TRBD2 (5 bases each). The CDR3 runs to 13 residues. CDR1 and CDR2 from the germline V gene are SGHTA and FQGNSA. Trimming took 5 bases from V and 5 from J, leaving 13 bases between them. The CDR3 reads CASSRTRGDEQYF. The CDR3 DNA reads TGTGCCAGCAGCCGTACTAGAGGGGACGAGCAGTACTTC.

CDR3 coding DNA: TGTGCCAGCAGCCCGAGGGGACAGGGGGACGGCTACACCTTC. Protein product: CASSPRGQGDGYTF. The chain combines TRBV7-2 with TRBJ1-2; 11 nucleotides match TRBD1. The germline CDR1 and CDR2 sequences are SGHTA and FQGNSA. The CDR3 has 14 amino acids. V dropped 5 bases and J dropped 8; count of bases not matched to a gene: 7.

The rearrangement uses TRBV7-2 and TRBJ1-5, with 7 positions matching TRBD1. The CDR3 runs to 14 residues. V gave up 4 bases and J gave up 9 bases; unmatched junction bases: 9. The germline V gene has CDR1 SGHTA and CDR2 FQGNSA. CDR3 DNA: TGTGCCAGCAGCTCCCACAGGGGTTACTGGCCCCAGCATTTT. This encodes CASSSHRGYWPQHF.

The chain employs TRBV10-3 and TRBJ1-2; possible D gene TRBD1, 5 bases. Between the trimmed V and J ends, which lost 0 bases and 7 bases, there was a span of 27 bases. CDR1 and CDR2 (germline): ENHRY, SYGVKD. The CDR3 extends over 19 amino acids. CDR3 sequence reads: CAISESISRAALSPRGYTF. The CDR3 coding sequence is TGTGCCATCAGTGAGTCGATTTCCAGGGCGGCTCTTAGTCCACGTGGCTACACCTTC.

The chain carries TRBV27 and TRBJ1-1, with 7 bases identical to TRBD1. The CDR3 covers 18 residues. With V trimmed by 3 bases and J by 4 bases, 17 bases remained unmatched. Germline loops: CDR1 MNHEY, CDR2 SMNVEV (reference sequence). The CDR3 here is CASSLFYRDRDRVTEAFF. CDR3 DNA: TGTGCCAGCAGTTTGTTCTACCGCGACAGGGATCGGGTCACTGAAGCTTTCTTT.

The CDR3 loop is CSVPKGGDEQYF. CDR3 nucleotides: TGCAGCGTCCCCAAGGGTGGCGACGAGCAGTACTTC. V and J are TRBV29-1 and TRBJ2-7; D is unclear. Trimming pared 6 bases from V and 5 bases from J, leaving 14 bases between. Germline-derived CDR1 and CDR2 are SQVTM and ANQGSEA. CDR3 size: 12 residues.